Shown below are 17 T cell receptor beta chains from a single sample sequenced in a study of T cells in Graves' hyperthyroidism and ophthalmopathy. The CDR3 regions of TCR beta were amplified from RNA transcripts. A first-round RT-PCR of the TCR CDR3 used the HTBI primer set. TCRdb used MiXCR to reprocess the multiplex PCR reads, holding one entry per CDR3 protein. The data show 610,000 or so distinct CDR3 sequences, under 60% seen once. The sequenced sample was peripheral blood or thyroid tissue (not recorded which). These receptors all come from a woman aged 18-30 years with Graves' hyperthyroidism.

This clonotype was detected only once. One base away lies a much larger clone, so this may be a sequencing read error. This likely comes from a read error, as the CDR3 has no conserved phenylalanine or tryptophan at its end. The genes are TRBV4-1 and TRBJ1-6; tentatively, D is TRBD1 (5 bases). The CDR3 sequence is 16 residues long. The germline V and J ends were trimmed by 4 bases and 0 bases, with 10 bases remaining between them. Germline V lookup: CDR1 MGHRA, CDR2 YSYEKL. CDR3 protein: CASSRDFSSYNSPLHL. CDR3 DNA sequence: TGCGCCAGCAGCCGGGACTTCAGCTCCTATAATTCACCCCTCCACCTT.

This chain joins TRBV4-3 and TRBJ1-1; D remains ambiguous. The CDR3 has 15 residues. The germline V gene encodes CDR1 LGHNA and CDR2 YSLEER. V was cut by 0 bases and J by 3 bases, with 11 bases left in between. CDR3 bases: TGCGCCAGCAGCCAAGATCTTGCTGGGGACACTGAAGCTTTCTTT. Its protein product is CASSQDLAGDTEAFF.

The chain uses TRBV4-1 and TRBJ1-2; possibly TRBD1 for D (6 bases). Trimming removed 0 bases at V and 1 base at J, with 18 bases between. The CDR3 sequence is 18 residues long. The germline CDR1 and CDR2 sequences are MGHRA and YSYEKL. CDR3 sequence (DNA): TGCGCCAGCAGCCAAGATGGGGGGCTCTCGAAGGGTAACTATGGCTACACCTTC. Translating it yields CASSQDGGLSKGNYGYTF.

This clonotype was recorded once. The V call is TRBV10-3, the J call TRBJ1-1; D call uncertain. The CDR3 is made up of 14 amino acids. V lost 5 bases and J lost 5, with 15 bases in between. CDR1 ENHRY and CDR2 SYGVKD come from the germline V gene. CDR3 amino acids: CAISKGNEGTEAFF. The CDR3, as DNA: TGTGCCATCAGTAAGGGCAACGAGGGAACTGAAGCTTTCTTT.

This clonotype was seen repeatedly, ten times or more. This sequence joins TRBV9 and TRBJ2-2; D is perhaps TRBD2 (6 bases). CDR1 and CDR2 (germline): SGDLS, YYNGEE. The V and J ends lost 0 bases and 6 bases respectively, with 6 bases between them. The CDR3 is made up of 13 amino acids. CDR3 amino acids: CASSVASAGELFF. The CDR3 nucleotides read TGTGCCAGCAGCGTAGCTAGCGCCGGGGAGCTGTTTTTT.

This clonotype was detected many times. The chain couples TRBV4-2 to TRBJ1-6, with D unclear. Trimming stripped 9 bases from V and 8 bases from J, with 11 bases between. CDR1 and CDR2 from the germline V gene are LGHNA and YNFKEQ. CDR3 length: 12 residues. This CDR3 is CASTDGDSPLHF. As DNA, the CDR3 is TGTGCCAGTACGGATGGCGATTCACCCCTCCACTTT.

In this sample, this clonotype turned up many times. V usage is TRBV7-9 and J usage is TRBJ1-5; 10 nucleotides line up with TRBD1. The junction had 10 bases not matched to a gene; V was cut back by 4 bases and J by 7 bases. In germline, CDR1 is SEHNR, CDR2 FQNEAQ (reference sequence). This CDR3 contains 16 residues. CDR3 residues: CASSCRDRGPRQPQHF. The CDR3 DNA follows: TGTGCCAGCAGCTGCCGGGACAGGGGTCCGCGACAGCCCCAGCATTTT.

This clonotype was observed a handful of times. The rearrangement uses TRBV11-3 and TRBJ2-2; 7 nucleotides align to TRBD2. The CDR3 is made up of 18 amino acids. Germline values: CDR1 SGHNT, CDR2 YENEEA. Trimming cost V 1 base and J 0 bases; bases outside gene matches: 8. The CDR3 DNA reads TGTGCCAGCAGCTTAGTCTTCCTAGCGGAGACGAACACCGGGGAGCTGTTTTTT. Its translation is CASSLVFLAETNTGELFF.

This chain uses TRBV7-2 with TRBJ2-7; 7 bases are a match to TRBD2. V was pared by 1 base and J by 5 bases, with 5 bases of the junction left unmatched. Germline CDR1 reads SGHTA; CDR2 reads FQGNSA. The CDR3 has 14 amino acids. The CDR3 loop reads CASSLEGGGNEQYF. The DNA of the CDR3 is TGTGCCAGCAGCTTAGAAGGCGGGGGAAACGAGCAGTACTTC.

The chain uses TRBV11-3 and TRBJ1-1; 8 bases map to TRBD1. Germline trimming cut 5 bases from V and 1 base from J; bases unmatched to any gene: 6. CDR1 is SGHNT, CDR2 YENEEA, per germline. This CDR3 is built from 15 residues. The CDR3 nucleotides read TGTGCCAGCAGCCCCAAGACAGGGGAGAACACTGAAGCTTTCTTT. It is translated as CASSPKTGENTEAFF.

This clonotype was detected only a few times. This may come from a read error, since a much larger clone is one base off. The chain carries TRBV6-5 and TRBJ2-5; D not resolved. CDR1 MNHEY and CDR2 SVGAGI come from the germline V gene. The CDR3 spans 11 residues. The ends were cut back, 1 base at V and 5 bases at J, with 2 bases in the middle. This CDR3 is CASSYWETQYF. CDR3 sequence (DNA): TGTGCCAGCAGTTACTGGGAGACCCAGTACTTC.

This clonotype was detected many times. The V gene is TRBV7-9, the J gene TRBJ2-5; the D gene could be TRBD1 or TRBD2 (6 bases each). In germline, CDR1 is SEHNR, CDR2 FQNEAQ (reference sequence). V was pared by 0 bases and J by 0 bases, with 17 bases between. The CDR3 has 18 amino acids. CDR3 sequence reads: CASSLADYPAGDQETQYF. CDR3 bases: TGTGCCAGCAGCTTAGCGGACTACCCGGCAGGGGACCAAGAGACCCAGTACTTC.

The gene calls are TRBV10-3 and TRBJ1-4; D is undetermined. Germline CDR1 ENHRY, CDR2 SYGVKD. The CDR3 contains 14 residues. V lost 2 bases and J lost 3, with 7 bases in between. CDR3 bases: TGTGCCATCAGTGAGGGGGTGGCTAATGAAAAACTGTTTTTT. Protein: CAISEGVANEKLFF.

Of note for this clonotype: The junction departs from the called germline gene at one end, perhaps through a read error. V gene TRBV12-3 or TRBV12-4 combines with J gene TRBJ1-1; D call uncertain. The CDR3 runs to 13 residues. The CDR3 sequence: CVSSLRSSPEAFF. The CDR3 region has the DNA TGTGTCAGCAGCCTTAGGTCGTCACCTGAAGCTTTCTTT.

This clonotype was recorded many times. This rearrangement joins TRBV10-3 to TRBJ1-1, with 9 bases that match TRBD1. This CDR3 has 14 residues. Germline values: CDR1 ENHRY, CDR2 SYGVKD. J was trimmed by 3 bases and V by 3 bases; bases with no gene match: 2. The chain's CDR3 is CAISDRDRDTEAFF. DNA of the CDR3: TGTGCCATCAGTGATCGGGACAGGGACACTGAAGCTTTCTTT.

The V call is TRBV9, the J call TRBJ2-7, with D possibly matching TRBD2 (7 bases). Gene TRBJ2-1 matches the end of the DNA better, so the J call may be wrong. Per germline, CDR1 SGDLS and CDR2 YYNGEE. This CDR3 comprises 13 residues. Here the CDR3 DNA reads TGTGCCAGCAGCGAAGGGGGGGGCGGAGAGCAGTTCTTC. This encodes CASSEGGGGEQFF.

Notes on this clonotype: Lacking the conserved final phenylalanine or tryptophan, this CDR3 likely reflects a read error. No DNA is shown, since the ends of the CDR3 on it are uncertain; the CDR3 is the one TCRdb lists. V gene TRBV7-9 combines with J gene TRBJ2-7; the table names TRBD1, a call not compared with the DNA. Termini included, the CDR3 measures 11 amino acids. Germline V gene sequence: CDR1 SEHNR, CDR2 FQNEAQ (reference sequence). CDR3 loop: CASSRPAGQGI.